These 25 T cell receptor beta chains originate from one sample sequenced in a study of CD8+CD57+ T cells in acquired aplastic anemia. For CDR3 and TCR beta VDJ profiling, genomic DNA was the template used. TCRdb re-analysed the reads in MiXCR, keeping a single row per CDR3 protein. This table has approximately 300,000 distinct CDR3 sequences, roughly 59% appearing once. Previously, flow cytometry had revealed CD8+CD57+ cell expansion in the patients chosen for sequencing. The specimen sequenced was sorted CD4+, CD8+, or CD8+CD57+ T cells (not recorded which) from PBMCs. These receptors came from a human donor with aplastic anemia.

As regards this clonotype: A single base separates this from a much larger clone, so it may be a read error. No conserved phenylalanine or tryptophan ends this CDR3, so it is likely a read error. The CDR3 DNA reads TGCGCCAGCAGTTGCGCGACAGGGAAAGAGACCCAGTACTCC. Translated: CASSCATGKETQYS. This chain uses TRBV10-2 with TRBJ2-5, with 7 bases aligning to TRBD1. J lost 3 bases, V lost 5 bases, and 6 bases had no gene match. The V gene's germline CDR1 is WSHSY and CDR2 SAAADI. The CDR3 spans 14 residues.

This chain connects TRBV2 to TRBJ2-3; 12 nucleotides align to TRBD2. This CDR3 has 16 residues. Germline-derived CDR1 and CDR2 are SNHLY and FYNNEI. The J segment lost 0 bases and the V segment lost 8 bases, leaving 6 bases of the junction unmatched. The CDR3 nucleotides read TGTGCCAGCTCTCTGACTAGCGGGGGTAGCACAGATACGCAGTATTTT. Amino acids: CASSLTSGGSTDTQYF.

This chain uses TRBV7-2 with TRBJ2-2, with D unclear. V shed 2 bases and J shed 0 bases, with 4 bases lying between them. This CDR3 is 14 amino acids long. The germline CDR1 and CDR2 sequences are SGHTA and FQGNSA. The CDR3: CASSLMTNTGELFF. CDR3 nucleotides: TGTGCCAGCAGCTTAATGACGAACACCGGGGAGCTGTTTTTT.

The V gene is TRBV4-3, the J gene TRBJ1-2; D possibly corresponds to TRBD1 (6 bases). The CDR3 length is 16 residues. With 1 base removed from V and 6 bases from J, the gap between germline ends came to 18 bases. Per germline, CDR1 LGHNA and CDR2 YSLEER. CDR3: CASSQVGRGLRDGYTF. CDR3 nucleotide sequence: TGCGCCAGCAGCCAAGTTGGAAGGGGGTTGAGGGATGGCTACACCTTC.

In regard to this clonotype: No conserved phenylalanine or tryptophan is present at the end of the CDR3, so a read error is the likely explanation. V is TRBV2 and J is TRBJ1-2, with TRBD1 identical over 9 bases. The V gene end was trimmed by 7 bases and the J gene end by 1 base; junction bases not matched to a gene: 7. The CDR3 spans 15 residues. Germline V gene sequence: CDR1 SNHLY, CDR2 FYNNEI. The CDR3 here is CASTLTGGVNYGYTL. The CDR3, as DNA: TGTGCCAGCACCCTGACAGGGGGAGTTAACTATGGCTACACCCTC.

This clonotype was observed at least ten times. CDR3 bases: TGTGCCAGCTCACCGTTTGAAGAGTCCTACGAGCAGTACTTC. Translating it yields CASSPFEESYEQYF. The chain uses TRBV18 and TRBJ2-7; D gene ambiguous. V shed 3 bases and J shed 1 base, with 10 bases lying between them. Germline V gene lookup returns CDR1 KGHSH and CDR2 LQKENI. CDR3 size: 14 residues. The full variable domain, with the rest looked up from reference TRBV18 and TRBJ2-7, is NAGVMQNPRHLVRRRGQEARLRCSPMKGHSHVYWYRQLPEEGLKFMVYLQKENIIDESGMPKERFSAEFPKEGPSILRIQQVVRGDSAAYFCASSPFEESYEQYFGPGTRLTVT.

This clonotype appeared once. One end of the junction fails to match germline, which may point to a read error. The gene calls are TRBV19 and TRBJ2-5, with 7 bases identical to TRBD1. The germline V gene has CDR1 LNHDA and CDR2 SQIVND (reference sequence). CDR3 length: 15 amino acids. CDR3 sequence reads: CASSVDRVSQETQYF. The CDR3 DNA follows: TGTGCCAGTAGTGTAGACAGGGTTAGCCAAGAGACCCAGTACTTC.

This clonotype was seen many times. This sequence joins TRBV6-6 and TRBJ1-5; a possible D gene is TRBD1 (5 bases). The CDR3 has 14 residues. Trimming cost V 6 bases and J 5 bases, with 14 bases left between them. Per the germline V gene, CDR1 is MNHNY and CDR2 is SVGAGI (reference sequence). CDR3 coding DNA: TGTGCCAGCAGGTCGGGGGGACCATATCAGCCCCAGCATTTT. It specifies CASRSGGPYQPQHF.

The table lists this clonotype with many counts. This sequence joins TRBV10-3 and TRBJ2-1; the match to TRBD2 covers 8 bases. This CDR3 spans 17 amino acids. Germline V lookup: CDR1 ENHRY, CDR2 SYGVKD. The ends lost 1 base at V and 5 bases at J; junction bases unmatched: 10. In DNA form, the CDR3 reads TGTGCCATCAGTGAGTATCGGGAGGGTTGGGACAACAATGAGCAGTTCTTC. This encodes CAISEYREGWDNNEQFF.

This clonotype was seen only once. The chain links TRBV29-1 to TRBJ2-7, with D possibly TRBD1 on 5 matching bases. This CDR3 spans 13 amino acids. V lost 3 bases, J lost 6 bases, and 15 bases lay in between. Germline-derived CDR1 and CDR2 are SQVTM and ANQGSEA. The CDR3 DNA sequence: TGCAGCGTTGATCTAGGTGGCAGGGCCGAGCAGTACTTC. It is translated as CSVDLGGRAEQYF.

This clonotype has just a few counts. The gene calls are TRBV20-1 and TRBJ2-7, with a weak D call TRBD2 (6 bases). The CDR3 has 15 amino acids. Trimming removed 0 bases at V and 7 bases at J, with 19 bases between. Germline V gives CDR1 DFQATT, CDR2 SNEGSKA (reference sequence). CDR3 sequence reads: CSARDGDSFFEEQYF. The CDR3 region has the DNA TGCAGTGCTAGAGATGGGGACTCCTTTTTCGAGGAGCAGTACTTC.

This clonotype was counted many times. The V call is TRBV5-1, the J call TRBJ2-7, with 11 bases that match TRBD1. The V gene's germline CDR1 is SGHRS and CDR2 YFSETQ. This CDR3 region has 13 residues. V gave up 4 bases and J gave up 6 bases; unmatched junction bases: 3. CDR3 nucleotide sequence: TGCGCCAGCAGCACGGGACAGGGGGGCGAGCAGTACTTC. Translated: CASSTGQGGEQYF.

This chain connects TRBV7-9 to TRBJ2-2; possibly TRBD1 for D (6 bases). Germline assignment: CDR1 SEHNR and CDR2 FQNEAQ (reference sequence). CDR3 size: 15 residues. V lost 4 bases and J lost 1, with 10 bases in between. This CDR3 is CASSSRGQNTGELFF. In DNA form, the CDR3 reads TGTGCCAGCAGCTCTAGGGGACAGAACACCGGGGAGCTGTTTTTT.

V and J are TRBV19 and TRBJ2-7; 7 nucleotides match TRBD1. V lost 7 bases and J lost 2; bases outside the gene matches: 8. The CDR3 runs to 14 residues. CDR1 is LNHDA, CDR2 SQIVND, per germline (reference sequence). The DNA of the CDR3 is TGTGCCAGTACCATAGGGACAGCCCCCTACGAGCAGTACTTC. Amino acid sequence: CASTIGTAPYEQYF.

V gene TRBV5-1 combines with J gene TRBJ1-2; 12 nucleotides line up with TRBD1. The V and J ends lost 4 bases and 4 bases, in that order; junction bases with no gene match: 2. This CDR3 spans 14 amino acids. Germline CDR1 and CDR2: SGHRS and YFSETQ. The CDR3 sequence: CASSVGQGAYGYTF. The CDR3 DNA reads as TGCGCCAGCAGCGTGGGACAGGGGGCCTATGGCTACACCTTC.

This clonotype was detected a few times. J is TRBJ2-1 and V is TRBV24-1; TRBD2 might be the D (5 bases). This CDR3 region has 12 residues. V was trimmed by 9 bases and J by 9 bases, leaving 14 bases between them. CDR1 and CDR2 from the germline V gene are KGHDR and SFDVKD. The CDR3 loop is CATRSGFSEQFF. CDR3 DNA: TGTGCCACCCGGTCGGGGTTCAGTGAGCAGTTCTTC.

This clonotype was observed at least ten times. The CDR3 region is CASSLERWETQYF. CDR3 DNA sequence: TGTGCCAGCAGCTTAGAGAGGTGGGAGACCCAGTACTTC. The chain has TRBV7-6 and TRBJ2-5, with D unresolved. Germline values: CDR1 SGHVS, CDR2 FNYEAQ. Trimming took off 1 base at V and 5 bases at J, with 8 bases between the two ends. CDR3 length: 13 amino acids. Supplemented by reference TRBV7-6 and TRBJ2-5, the full variable domain reads GAGVSQSPRYKVTKRGQDVALRCDPISGHVSLYWYRQALGQGPEFLTYFNYEAQQDKSGLPNDRFSAERPEGSISTLTIQRTEQRDSAMYRCASSLERWETQYFGPGTRLLVL.

This clonotype was observed a handful of times. The genes are TRBV10-1 and TRBJ2-7; 7 nucleotides line up with TRBD2. With V trimmed by 5 bases and J by 3 bases, 13 bases remained unmatched. CDR3 length equals 16 residues. The germline V gene has CDR1 WNHNN and CDR2 SYGVQD (reference sequence). The CDR3 is CASSTGTTNGGYEQYF. The CDR3, as DNA: TGCGCCAGCAGTACCGGGACTACAAACGGGGGCTACGAGCAGTACTTC.

This chain uses TRBV7-8 with TRBJ1-3; D not certain. CDR3 length: 17 amino acids. Per the germline V gene, CDR1 is SGHVS and CDR2 is FQNEAQ. V shed 5 bases and J shed 0 bases, with 17 bases lying between them. The CDR3 here is CASSLHIFGSSGNTIYF. The CDR3 DNA is TGTGCCAGCAGCCTACATATCTTCGGGAGCTCTGGAAACACCATATATTTT.

This clonotype was counted between two and nine times. The chain joins TRBV7-9 to TRBJ2-7; TRBD2 might be the D (5 bases). Germline-derived CDR1 and CDR2 are SEHNR and FQNEAQ (reference sequence). CDR3 size: 14 residues. With 5 bases removed from V and 4 bases from J, the gap between germline ends came to 15 bases. The CDR3 DNA is TGTGCCAGCAGCCACCGGCGGGCGAAATACGAGCAGTACTTC. This translates into CASSHRRAKYEQYF.

There are a few counts of this clonotype. The gene calls are TRBV19 and TRBJ2-7; D gene unclear. The CDR3 covers 11 residues. Germline V CDR1 and CDR2: LNHDA, SQIVND (reference sequence). Trimming removed 5 bases at V and 5 bases at J, with 7 bases between. This CDR3 is CASSPHDEQYF. CDR3 nucleotide sequence: TGTGCCAGTAGTCCGCACGACGAGCAGTACTTC. Drawing the rest from reference TRBV19 and TRBJ2-7, the complete variable domain is DGGITQSPKYLFRKEGQNVTLSCEQNLNHDAMYWYRQDPGQGLRLIYYSQIVNDFQKGDIAEGYSVSREKKESFPLTVTSAQKNPTAFYLCASSPHDEQYFGPGTRLTVT.

The chain has TRBV15 and TRBJ1-3; D gene ambiguous. V lost 1 base and J lost 8, with 15 bases in between. The CDR3 runs to 15 residues. Germline CDR1 reads LNHNV; CDR2 reads YYDKDF (reference sequence). For the CDR3, the DNA is TGTGCCACCAGCAGAGTGAGAGGGTTGCTTGACACCATATATTTT. This encodes CATSRVRGLLDTIYF. Variable domain in full (rest from reference TRBV15 and TRBJ1-3): DAMVIQNPRYQVTQFGKPVTLSCSQTLNHNVMYWYQQKSSQAPKLLFHYYDKDFNNEADTPDNFQSRRPNTSFCFLDIRSPGLGDTAMYLCATSRVRGLLDTIYFGEGSWLTVV.

This rearrangement joins TRBV5-1 to TRBJ1-2; 7 nucleotides line up with TRBD1. Germline-derived CDR1 and CDR2 are SGHRS and YFSETQ. The CDR3 is 14 amino acids. Trimming removed 4 bases from V and 9 bases from J; junction bases left unmatched: 12. CDR3 protein: CASSPTPSTGSYTF. CDR3 nucleotides: TGCGCCAGCAGCCCCACCCCGTCGACAGGGAGCTACACCTTC.

This clonotype was found a few times. The chain has TRBV7-8 and TRBJ2-1; D gene ambiguous. CDR3 length: 11 amino acids. CDR1 and CDR2 (germline): SGHVS, FQNEAQ. V gave up 1 base and J gave up 9 bases, with 4 bases separating them. This chain's CDR3 is CASSLGAEQFF. DNA for the CDR3: TGTGCCAGCAGCTTAGGCGCTGAGCAGTTCTTC.

The V call is TRBV7-2, the J call TRBJ1-2; D is unclear. Trimming shortened V by 5 bases and J by 8 bases, and 12 bases separated the two germline ends. Germline V gives CDR1 SGHTA, CDR2 FQGNSA. The CDR3 length is 12 residues. The CDR3 bases are TGTGCCAGCAGCAGCGAGGGATGGGGCTACACCTTC. Amino acid sequence: CASSSEGWGYTF.